This is a list of T cell receptor beta chains from one sample in a study of blood T cell repertoires in COVID-19. Assay used: immunoSEQ multiplex PCR; TCRdb lists only in-frame clones, some missing. In the table there are hundreds of thousands of clones, about three quarters of which are singletons. Input material: peripheral blood. The origin of the receptors is a woman older than 75 with acute or convalescent COVID-19. Each CDR3 is given with its conserved first and last residue. Each record gives: clone size, V gene, D gene, J gene, CDR3 protein, CDR3 DNA. D genes are given only for firm matches. Size values are once, few and many counts, or a class for expanded clones, and some rows have none.

once	TRBV11-3	TRBD1	TRBJ1-2	CASSDGTGAGYTF	TGTGCCAGCAGCGACGGGACAGGGGCAGGCTACACCTTC
-	TRBV6-2/TRBV6-3	-	TRBJ2-1	CASSPGRVINEQFF	TGTGCCAGCAGTCCCGGCAGGGTAATCAATGAGCAGTTCTTC
many	TRBV15	TRBD2	TRBJ2-5	CATSRDSGGETQYF	TGTGCCACCAGCAGAGATAGCGGGGGTGAGACCCAGTACTTC
-	TRBV13	-	TRBJ1-2	CASSLREVRGYTF	TGTGCCAGCAGCTTGAGAGAGGTTAGGGGCTACACCTTC
-	TRBV12-3/TRBV12-4	-	TRBJ1-3	CASRGDSGNTIYF	TGTGCCAGCAGAGGGGATTCTGGAAACACCATATATTTT
-	TRBV30	-	TRBJ1-1	CAWSSPVGRYTEAFF	TGTGCCTGGAGTTCCCCCGTGGGGAGGTACACTGAAGCTTTCTTT
once	TRBV10-1	-	TRBJ2-7	CASGDTAYEQYF	TGCGCCAGCGGGGACACAGCCTACGAGCAGTACTTC
-	TRBV27	-	TRBJ2-5	CASSRRWTPQETQYF	TGTGCCAGCAGCCGAAGGTGGACACCTCAAGAGACCCAGTACTTC
few	TRBV6-5	-	TRBJ1-6	CASSLDRRPTPLHF	TGTGCCAGCAGTCTTGACAGGCGCCCTACACCCCTCCACTTT
-	TRBV6-2/TRBV6-3	-	TRBJ2-7	CASSYSKSSWYEQYF	TGTGCCAGCAGTTACTCGAAAAGTAGCTGGTACGAGCAGTACTTC
-	TRBV19	TRBD2	TRBJ2-2	CASSIDLSGRGTGELFF	TGTGCCAGTAGTATAGACCTTAGCGGGAGGGGGACCGGGGAGCTGTTTTTT
-	TRBV29-1	-	TRBJ2-1	CSVRGSGGEQFF	TGCAGCGTTCGGGGGTCTGGGGGTGAGCAGTTCTTC
few	TRBV5-1	-	TRBJ1-2	CASSLSGRSGYTF	TGCGCCAGCAGCTTGTCGGGGAGGAGTGGCTACACCTTC
-	TRBV5-1	TRBD1	TRBJ2-5	CASSPGQVTETQYF	TGCGCCAGCAGCCCAGGACAGGTTACGGAGACCCAGTACTTC
few	TRBV7-7	TRBD1	TRBJ2-1	CASSSNRGNEQFF	TGTGCCAGCAGCTCCAACAGGGGCAATGAGCAGTTCTTC
-	TRBV7-9	-	TRBJ1-6	CASSRTGQGHSTYNSPLHF	TGTGCCAGCAGCCGAACCGGGCAGGGCCATTCTACCTATAATTCACCCCTCCACTTT
-	TRBV29-1	-	TRBJ1-1	CSVHRMNTEAFF	TGCAGCGTTCACAGGATGAACACTGAAGCTTTCTTT
few	TRBV5-4	TRBD1	TRBJ2-1	CASSRQGAGDNEQFF	TGTGCCAGCAGCCGACAGGGGGCGGGAGACAATGAGCAGTTCTTC
-	TRBV19	TRBD1	TRBJ1-6	CASSIRDRGLNSPLHF	TGTGCCAGTAGTATACGGGACAGGGGCCTGAATTCACCCCTCCACTTT